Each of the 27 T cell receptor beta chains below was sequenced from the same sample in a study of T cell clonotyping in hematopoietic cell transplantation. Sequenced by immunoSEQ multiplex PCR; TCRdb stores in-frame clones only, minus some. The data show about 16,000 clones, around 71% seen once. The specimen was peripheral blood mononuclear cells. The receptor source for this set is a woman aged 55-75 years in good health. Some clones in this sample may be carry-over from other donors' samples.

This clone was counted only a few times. CDR3 nucleotides: TGTGCCAGCAGCTTCTCCGGGACCCGAGAGCAGTTCTTC. Translated: CASSFSGTREQFF. V and J are TRBV9 and TRBJ2-1; D tentatively fits TRBD1 or TRBD2 (5 bases each). Deletions cut 4 bases from V and 10 bases from J, with 15 bases between. Per germline, CDR1 SGDLS and CDR2 YYNGEE. The CDR3 has 13 residues.

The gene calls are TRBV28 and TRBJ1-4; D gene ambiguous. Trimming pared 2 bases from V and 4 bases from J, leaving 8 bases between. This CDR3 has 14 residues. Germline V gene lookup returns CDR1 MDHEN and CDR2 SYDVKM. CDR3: CASSLGPLNEKLFF. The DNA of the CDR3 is TGTGCCAGCAGTTTAGGACCCCTTAATGAAAAACTGTTTTTT.

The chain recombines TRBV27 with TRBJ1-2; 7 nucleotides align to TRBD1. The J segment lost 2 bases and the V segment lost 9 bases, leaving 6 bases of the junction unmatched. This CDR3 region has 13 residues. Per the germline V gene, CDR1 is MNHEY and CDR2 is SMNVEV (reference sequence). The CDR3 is CASTKTGNYGYTF. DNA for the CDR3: TGTGCCAGTACGAAGACAGGGAACTATGGCTACACCTTC.

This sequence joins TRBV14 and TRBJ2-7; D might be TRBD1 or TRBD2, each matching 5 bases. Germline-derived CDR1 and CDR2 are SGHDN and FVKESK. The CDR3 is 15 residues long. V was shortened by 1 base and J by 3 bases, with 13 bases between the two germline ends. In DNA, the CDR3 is TGTGCCAGCAGCCAAGGATCTGGGACCCTCTACGAGCAGTACTTC. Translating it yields CASSQGSGTLYEQYF.

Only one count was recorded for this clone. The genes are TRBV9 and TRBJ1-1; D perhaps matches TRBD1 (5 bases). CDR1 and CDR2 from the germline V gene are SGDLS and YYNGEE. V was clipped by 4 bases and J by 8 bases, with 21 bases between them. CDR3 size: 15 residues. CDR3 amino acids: CASSPHLVWGGEAFF. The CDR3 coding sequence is TGTGCCAGCAGCCCACACCTTGTGTGGGGGGGGGAAGCTTTCTTT. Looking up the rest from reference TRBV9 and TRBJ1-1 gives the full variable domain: DSGVTQTPKHLITATGQRVTLRCSPRSGDLSVYWYQQSLDQGLQFLIQYYNGEERAKGNILERFSAQQFPDLHSELNLSSLELGDSALYFCASSPHLVWGGEAFFGQGTRLTVV.

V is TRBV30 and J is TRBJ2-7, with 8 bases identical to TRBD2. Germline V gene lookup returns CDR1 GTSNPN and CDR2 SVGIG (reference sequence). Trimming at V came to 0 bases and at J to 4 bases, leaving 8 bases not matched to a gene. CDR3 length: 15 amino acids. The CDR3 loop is CAWSVPGRAVYEQYF. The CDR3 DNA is TGTGCCTGGAGTGTACCCGGGAGGGCCGTTTACGAGCAGTACTTC. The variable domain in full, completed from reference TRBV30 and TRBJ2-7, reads SQTIHQWPATLVQPVGSPLSLECTVEGTSNPNLYWYRQAAGRGLQLLFYSVGIGQISSEVPQNLSASRPQDRQFILSSKKLLLSDSGFYLCAWSVPGRAVYEQYFGPGTRLTVT.

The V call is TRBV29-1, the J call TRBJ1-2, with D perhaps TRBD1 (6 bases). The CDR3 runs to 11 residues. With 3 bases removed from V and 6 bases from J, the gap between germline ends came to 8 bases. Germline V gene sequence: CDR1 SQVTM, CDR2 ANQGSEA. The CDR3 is CSVEWTDGYTF. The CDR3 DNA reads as TGCAGCGTTGAGTGGACAGATGGCTACACCTTC. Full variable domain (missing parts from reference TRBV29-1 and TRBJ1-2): SAVISQKPSRDICQRGTSLTIQCQVDSQVTMMFWYRQQPGQSLTLIATANQGSEATYESGFVIDKFPISRPNLTFSTLTVSNMSPEDSSIYLCSVEWTDGYTFGSGTRLTVV.

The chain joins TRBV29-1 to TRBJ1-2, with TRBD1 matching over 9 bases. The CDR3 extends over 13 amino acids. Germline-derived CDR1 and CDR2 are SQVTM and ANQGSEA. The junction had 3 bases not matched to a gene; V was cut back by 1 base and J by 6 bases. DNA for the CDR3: TGCAGCGTTGAAGGAGACAGGGGGGATGGCTACACCTTC. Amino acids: CSVEGDRGDGYTF.

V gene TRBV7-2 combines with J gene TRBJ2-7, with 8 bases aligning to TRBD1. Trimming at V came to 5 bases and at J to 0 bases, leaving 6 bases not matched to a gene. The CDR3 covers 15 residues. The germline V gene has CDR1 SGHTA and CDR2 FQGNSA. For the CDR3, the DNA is TGTGCCAGCAGCAGGGGGACAGGTGGCTCCTACGAGCAGTACTTC. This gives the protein CASSRGTGGSYEQYF.

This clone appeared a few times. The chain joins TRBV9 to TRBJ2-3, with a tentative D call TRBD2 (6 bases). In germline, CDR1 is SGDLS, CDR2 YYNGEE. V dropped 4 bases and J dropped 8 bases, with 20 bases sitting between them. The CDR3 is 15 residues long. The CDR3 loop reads CASSPEGVPSLTQYF. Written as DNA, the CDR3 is TGTGCCAGCAGCCCGGAGGGTGTCCCCTCCCTTACGCAGTATTTT.

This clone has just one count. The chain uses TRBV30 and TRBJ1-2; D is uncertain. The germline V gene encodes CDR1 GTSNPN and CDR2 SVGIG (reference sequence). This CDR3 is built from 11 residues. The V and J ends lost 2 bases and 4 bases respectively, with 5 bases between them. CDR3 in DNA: TGTGCCTGGAGTAGAGTCTATGGCTACACCTTC. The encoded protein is CAWSRVYGYTF.

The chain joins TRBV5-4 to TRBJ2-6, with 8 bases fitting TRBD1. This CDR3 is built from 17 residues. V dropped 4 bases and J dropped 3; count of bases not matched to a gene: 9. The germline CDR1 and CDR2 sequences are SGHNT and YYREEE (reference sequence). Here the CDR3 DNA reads TGTGCCAGCAGCCGAGGACAGGGTAATAGTGGGGCCAACGTCCTGACTTTC. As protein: CASSRGQGNSGANVLTF.

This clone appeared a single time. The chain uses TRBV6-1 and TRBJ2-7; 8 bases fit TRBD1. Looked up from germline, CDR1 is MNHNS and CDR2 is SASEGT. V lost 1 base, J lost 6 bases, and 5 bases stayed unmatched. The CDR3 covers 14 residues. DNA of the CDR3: TGTGCCAGCAGTGAAGGGCAGGGGGCTAGCGAGCAGTACTTC. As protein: CASSEGQGASEQYF.

This chain's CDR3 is CASSDGQLFAEAFF. The DNA for the CDR3 is TGTGCCAGCAGTGATGGACAGCTCTTCGCTGAAGCTTTCTTT. V and J are TRBV25-1 and TRBJ1-1, with a weak D call TRBD1 (6 bases). Trimming shortened V by 3 bases and J by 6 bases, and 14 bases separated the two germline ends. The CDR3 contains 14 residues. Germline V gene sequence: CDR1 MGHDK, CDR2 SYGVNS.

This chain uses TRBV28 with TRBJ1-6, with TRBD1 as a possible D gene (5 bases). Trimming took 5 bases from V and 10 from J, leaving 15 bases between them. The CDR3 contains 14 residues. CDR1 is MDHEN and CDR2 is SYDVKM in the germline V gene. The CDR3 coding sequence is TGTGCCAGCAGTCCTATTTCAGGGTACTCACCCCTCCACTTT. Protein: CASSPISGYSPLHF.

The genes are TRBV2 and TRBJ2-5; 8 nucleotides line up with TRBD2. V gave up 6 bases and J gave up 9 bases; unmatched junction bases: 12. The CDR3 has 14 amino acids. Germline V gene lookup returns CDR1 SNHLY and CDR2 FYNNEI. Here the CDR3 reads CASSVGTRPGAQYF. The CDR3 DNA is TGTGCCAGCAGCGTAGGGACTAGGCCAGGGGCCCAGTACTTC.

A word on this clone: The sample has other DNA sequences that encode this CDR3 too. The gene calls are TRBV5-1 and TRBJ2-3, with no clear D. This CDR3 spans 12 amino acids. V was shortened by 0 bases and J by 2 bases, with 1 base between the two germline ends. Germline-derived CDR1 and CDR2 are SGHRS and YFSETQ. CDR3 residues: CASSLVTDTQYF. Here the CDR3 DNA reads TGCGCCAGCAGCTTGGTCACAGATACGCAGTATTTT.

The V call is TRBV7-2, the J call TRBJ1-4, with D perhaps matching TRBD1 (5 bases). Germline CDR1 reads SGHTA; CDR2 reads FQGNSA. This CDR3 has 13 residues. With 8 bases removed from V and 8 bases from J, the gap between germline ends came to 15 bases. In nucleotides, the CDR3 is TGTGCCAGCCGTCCGGGGTGGGGGGAAAAACTGTTTTTT. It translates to CASRPGWGEKLFF.

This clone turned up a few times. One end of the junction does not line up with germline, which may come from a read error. The CDR3: CASSLELAGPFNEQFF. The CDR3 nucleotides are TGTGCTAGCAGCTTAGAATTAGCGGGACCATTCAATGAGCAGTTCTTC. The V call is TRBV7-7, the J call TRBJ2-1; 8 bases map to TRBD2. The CDR3 length is 16 residues. Germline V gives CDR1 SSHAT, CDR2 FNYEAQ (reference sequence).

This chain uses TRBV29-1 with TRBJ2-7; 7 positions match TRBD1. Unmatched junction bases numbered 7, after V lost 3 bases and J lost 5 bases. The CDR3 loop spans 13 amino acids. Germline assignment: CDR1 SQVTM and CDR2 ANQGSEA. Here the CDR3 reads CSVEVGGFNEQYF. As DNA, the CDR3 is TGCAGCGTTGAGGTAGGGGGCTTTAACGAGCAGTACTTC.

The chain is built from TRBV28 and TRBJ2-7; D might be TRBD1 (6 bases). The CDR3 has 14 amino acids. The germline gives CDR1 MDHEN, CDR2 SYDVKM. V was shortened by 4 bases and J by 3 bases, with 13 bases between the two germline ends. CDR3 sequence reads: CASSSPGTFYEQYF. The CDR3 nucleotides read TGTGCCAGCAGTTCCCCCGGGACATTCTACGAGCAGTACTTC.

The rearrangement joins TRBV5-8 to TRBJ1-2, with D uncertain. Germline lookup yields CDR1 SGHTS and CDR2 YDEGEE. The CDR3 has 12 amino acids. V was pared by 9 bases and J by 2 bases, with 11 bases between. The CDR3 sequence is CATQIGNYGYTF. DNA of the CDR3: TGTGCCACCCAGATAGGGAACTATGGCTACACCTTC.

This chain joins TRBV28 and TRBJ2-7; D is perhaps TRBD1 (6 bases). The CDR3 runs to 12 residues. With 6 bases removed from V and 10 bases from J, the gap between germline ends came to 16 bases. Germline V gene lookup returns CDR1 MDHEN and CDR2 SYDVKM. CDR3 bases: TGTGCCAGCAGCCCGAACAGGGTACAACAGTACTTC. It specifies CASSPNRVQQYF.

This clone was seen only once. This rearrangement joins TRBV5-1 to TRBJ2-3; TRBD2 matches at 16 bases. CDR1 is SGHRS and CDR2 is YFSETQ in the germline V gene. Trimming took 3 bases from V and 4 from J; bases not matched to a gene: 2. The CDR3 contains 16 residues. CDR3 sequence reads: CASSSGTSGGADTQYF. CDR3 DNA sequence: TGCGCCAGCAGCTCCGGGACTAGCGGGGGGGCAGATACGCAGTATTTT.

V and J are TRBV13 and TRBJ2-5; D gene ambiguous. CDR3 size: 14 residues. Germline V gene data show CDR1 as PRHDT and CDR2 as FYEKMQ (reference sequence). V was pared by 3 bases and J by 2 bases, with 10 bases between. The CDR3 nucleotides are TGTGCCAGCAGCTTCCGACTTAGTCAAGAGACCCAGTACTTC. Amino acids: CASSFRLSQETQYF.

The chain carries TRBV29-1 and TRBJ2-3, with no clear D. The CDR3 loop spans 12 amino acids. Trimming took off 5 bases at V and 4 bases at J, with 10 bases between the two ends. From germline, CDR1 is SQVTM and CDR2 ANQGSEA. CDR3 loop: CSVTRSPDTQYF. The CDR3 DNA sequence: TGCAGCGTTACCCGGTCCCCAGATACGCAGTATTTT.

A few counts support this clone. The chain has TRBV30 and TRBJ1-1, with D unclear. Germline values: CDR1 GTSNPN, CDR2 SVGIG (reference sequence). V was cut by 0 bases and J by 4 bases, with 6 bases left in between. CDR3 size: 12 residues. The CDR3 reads CAWSVLSTEAFF. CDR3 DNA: TGTGCCTGGAGTGTACTGAGCACTGAAGCTTTCTTT.